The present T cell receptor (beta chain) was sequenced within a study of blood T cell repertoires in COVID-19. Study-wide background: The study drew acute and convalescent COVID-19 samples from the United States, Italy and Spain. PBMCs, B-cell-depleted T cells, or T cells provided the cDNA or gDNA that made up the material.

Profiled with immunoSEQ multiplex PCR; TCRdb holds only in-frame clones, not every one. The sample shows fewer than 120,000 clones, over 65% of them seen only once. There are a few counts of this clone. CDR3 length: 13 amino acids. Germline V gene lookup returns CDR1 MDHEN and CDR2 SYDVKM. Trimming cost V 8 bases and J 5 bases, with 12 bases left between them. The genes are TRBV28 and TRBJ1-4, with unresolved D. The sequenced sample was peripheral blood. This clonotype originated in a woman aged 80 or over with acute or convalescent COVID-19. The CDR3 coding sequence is TGTGCCAGCGCCGCGTACCAAAATGAAAAACTGTTTTTT. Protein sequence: CASAAYQNEKLFF.